Shown below are 11 T cell receptor beta chains from a single sample sequenced in a study of shared clonotypes between healthy human individuals. Profiling relied on immunoSEQ multiplex PCR, and the TCRdb table lists in-frame clones only, not all of them. The table includes around 320,000 clones, roughly 87% detected once. The sequencing input was memory CD8+ T cells sorted from blood. Subset defined: CD45RO+ cells pooled with CCR7-negative TemRA cells. All receptors come from a man aged 18 to 29 in good health.

The chain joins TRBV29-1 to TRBJ2-2, with D hard to call. The CDR3 is 10 amino acids. Trimming took 4 bases from V and 6 from J, leaving 3 bases between them. The germline CDR1 and CDR2 sequences are SQVTM and ANQGSEA. For the CDR3, the DNA is TGCAGCGTTGGGCCCGGGGAGCTGTTTTTT. Translated, it gives CSVGPGELFF.

V and J are TRBV6-1 and TRBJ2-1; 8 bases align to TRBD2. J was trimmed by 9 bases and V by 6 bases; bases with no gene match: 7. CDR3 length: 13 amino acids. Germline-derived CDR1 and CDR2 are MNHNS and SASEGT. In nucleotides, the CDR3 is TGTGCCAGCAGCCTCGAGCGGGAGAGTGAGCAGTTCTTC. The encoded protein is CASSLERESEQFF.

The DNA of the CDR3 is TGCGCCAGCAACCCCCAGCGGGGTTACAATGAGCAGTTCTTC. Protein: CASNPQRGYNEQFF. This sequence joins TRBV10-2 and TRBJ2-1, with TRBD2 matching 7 bases. CDR1 and CDR2 (germline): WSHSY, SAAADI. The CDR3 is made up of 14 amino acids. The ends lost 7 bases at V and 4 bases at J; junction bases unmatched: 7.

CDR3 bases: TGTGCCAGCGGACCCTGGGAGCAGTTCTTC. Translating it yields CASGPWEQFF. The rearrangement uses TRBV6-5 and TRBJ2-1; D is ambiguous. Between the trimmed V and J ends, which lost 8 bases and 10 bases, there was a span of 9 bases. There are 10 residues in the CDR3. From germline, CDR1 is MNHEY and CDR2 SVGAGI.

The chain employs TRBV4-3 and TRBJ2-7; TRBD1 matches 10 bases. This CDR3 has 15 amino acids. Germline values: CDR1 LGHNA, CDR2 YSLEER. V lost 3 bases and J lost 1; bases outside the gene matches: 3. CDR3 protein: CASSHGTGVSYEQYF. CDR3 in DNA: TGCGCCAGCAGCCACGGGACAGGGGTATCCTACGAGCAGTACTTC.

V usage is TRBV6-6 and J usage is TRBJ1-4; D remains unclear. V lost 5 bases and J 7 bases, leaving 11 bases between the germline ends. Germline V gene sequence: CDR1 MNHNY, CDR2 SVGAGI (reference sequence). CDR3 length: 13 amino acids. This CDR3 is CASSVLSGEKLFF. The CDR3 nucleotides are TGTGCCAGCAGTGTACTATCCGGTGAAAAACTGTTTTTT.

This clone was seen only a few times. Other DNA sequences from this sample encode an identical CDR3 as well. The V and J genes are TRBV29-1 and TRBJ1-1; no clear D gene. V lost 4 bases to trimming and J lost 2 bases, with 5 bases between them. The CDR3 sequence is 11 residues long. Germline V CDR1 and CDR2: SQVTM, ANQGSEA. CDR3 nucleotides: TGCAGCGTTGCCAGAAACACTGAAGCTTTCTTT. It translates to CSVARNTEAFF.

Notes on this clone: Mismatch with germline at one junction end may stem from a read error. V gene TRBV11-2 combines with J gene TRBJ2-1; D is perhaps TRBD1 or TRBD2 (5 bases each). The length of the CDR3 is 13 residues. Germline V gene sequence: CDR1 SGHAT, CDR2 FQNNGV. The CDR3 nucleotides are TGTGCCAGCAGCTTGAGGGGCTACAGTGAGCAGTTCTTC. Protein: CASSLRGYSEQFF. Full variable domain (remainder filled in from reference TRBV11-2 and TRBJ2-1): EAGVAQSPRYKIIEKRQSVAFWCNPISGHATLYWYQQILGQGPKLLIQFQNNGVVDDSQLPKDRFSAERLKGVDSTLKIQPAKLEDSAVYLCASSLRGYSEQFFGPGTRLTVL.

Worth noting for this clone: Other DNA variants within this sample encode the same CDR3. V usage is TRBV6-5 and J usage is TRBJ2-5; unclear D gene. This CDR3 has 14 residues. Germline CDR1 is MNHEY and CDR2 is SVGAGI. V gave up 1 base and J gave up 4 bases, with 10 bases separating them. Written as DNA, the CDR3 is TGTGCCAGCAGTTACTTAGGCGGTAGAGAGACCCAGTACTTC. Protein product: CASSYLGGRETQYF.

The gene calls are TRBV15 and TRBJ1-2; 7 positions match TRBD1. Germline trimming cut 5 bases from V and 7 bases from J; bases unmatched to any gene: 16. The CDR3 has 16 amino acids. Per the germline V gene, CDR1 is LNHNV and CDR2 is YYDKDF (reference sequence). The CDR3 region has the DNA TGTGCCACCAGCGGGCGGGACAGTGAATACATCGGTGGCTACACCTTC. This sequence encodes CATSGRDSEYIGGYTF. Supplemented by reference TRBV15 and TRBJ1-2, the full variable domain reads DAMVIQNPRYQVTQFGKPVTLSCSQTLNHNVMYWYQQKSSQAPKLLFHYYDKDFNNEADTPDNFQSRRPNTSFCFLDIRSPGLGDTAMYLCATSGRDSEYIGGYTFGSGTRLTVV.

V gene TRBV2 combines with J gene TRBJ2-5; 12 bases align to TRBD2. The CDR3 totals 18 residues. Trimming at V came to 2 bases and at J to 4 bases, leaving 11 bases not matched to a gene. The germline V gene encodes CDR1 SNHLY and CDR2 FYNNEI. The CDR3 sequence: CASSESPLAGGLLETQYF. The CDR3 nucleotides are TGTGCCAGCAGTGAATCCCCCCTAGCGGGGGGGCTACTAGAGACCCAGTACTTC.